This T cell receptor beta chain was identified during a study of T cells in Graves' hyperthyroidism and ophthalmopathy. Those with hyperthyroidism were 18 to 65 years old, newly diagnosed, and ill for under 2 months. Uncontrolled infection, other autoimmune disease, pregnancy or lactation led to exclusion. This clonotype was observed a single time. The CDR3 length is 13 residues. Trimming cost V 4 bases and J 7 bases, with 13 bases left between them. Amplification of TCR beta CDR3 regions used RNA as the template. First-round RT-PCR of the TCR CDR3 relied on the HTBI primer set. One entry per CDR3 protein, called by TCRdb with MiXCR from the multiplex PCR reads. The sample lists around 760,000 distinct CDR3 sequences, under 45% occurring once.

The sequenced material came from blood. The receptor was derived from a woman aged 40 to 49 with Graves' hyperthyroidism. This chain joins TRBV12-3 or TRBV12-4 and TRBJ1-2; D gene ambiguous. CDR3 in amino acids: CASSWQLNGGYTF. The CDR3, as DNA: TGTGCCAGCAGTTGGCAGCTTAATGGTGGCTACACCTTC.